This TCR beta chain was sequenced in a study of shared clonotypes between healthy human individuals. Sorted-subset replicate PCRs used roughly 180 ng DNA, approximately 33,000 T cell genomes. In the original workflow: ImmunoSEQ junction-only sequences lacked quality scores, so their filtering differed. Profiling relied on immunoSEQ multiplex PCR, and the TCRdb table lists in-frame clones only, not all of them. V, J and clone size reflect that table, while D and trimming were determined from the DNA. The profile shows 2 million to 3 million clones, approximately 94% of them singletons. A word on this clone: Its antigen is not identified.

The CDR3 runs 14 residues. V was shortened by 4 bases and J by 2 bases, with 12 bases between the two germline ends. CDR1 and CDR2 (germline): ENHRY, SYGVKD. Findings and caveats of the study: Richness estimates generally favored naive over memory subsets. Of the naive CD4 clonotypes, roughly 5.2% were shared across a few donors.

The J gene is TRBJ2-7, the V gene TRBV10-3; TRBD1 is a possible D gene (5 bases). The origin of this receptor is a man aged 18 to 35 in good health. Some clones in this sample may be carry-over from other donors' samples. The sample taken for sequencing was naive CD4+ T cells from PBMCs. The subset was: CD45RA+ positively selected. CDR3 sequence (DNA): TGTGCCATCAGTGCGGCAGGGATTACCTACGAGCAGTACTTC. Protein: CAISAAGITYEQYF.